The entry that follows covers one T cell receptor beta chain sequence. Its antigen remains unidentified. Germline loops: CDR1 MDHEN, CDR2 SYDVKM. Trimming removed 6 bases at V and 2 bases at J, with 10 bases between. The CDR3 is 13 residues long. The data stem from a study of graft-versus-host responses after intestinal transplantation. For the study at large: Tacrolimus and steroids were given for around 3 years to all recipients after anti-thymocyte globulin induction. Study results and limitations: Across patients carrying graft-donor T cell macrochimerism, allografts held high graft-versus-host to host-versus-graft clonal ratios. Early HvG declines after transplant were associated with peak circulating GvH clone levels.

Data came from immunoSEQ multiplex PCR; TCRdb stores just in-frame clones and leaves some out. The data show over 35,000 clones, about 90% seen once. This TCR was recovered from a human patient who received an intestinal transplant, so some T cells may come from the graft donor. V is TRBV28 and J is TRBJ2-5; maybe TRBD1 (6 bases). The input for sequencing was PBMCs, taken 300 to 320 days after intestinal transplant. CDR3: CASRTGPQETQYF. The CDR3 region has the DNA TGTGCCAGCAGAACAGGGCCTCAAGAGACCCAGTACTTC.